Presented here are 5 T cell receptor beta chains from one specimen sequenced in a study of OX40 agonist ivuxolimab in advanced cancers. The method was immunoSEQ multiplex PCR; TCRdb's version includes in-frame clones alone and lacks a portion of them. This table holds around 67,000 clones, 80% found once. The sequencing used CD4+ or CD8+ T cells sorted from blood, collected in a trial of the OX40 agonist ivuxolimab. These receptors were obtained from an adult with an advanced solid tumor such as melanoma, head and neck, liver or kidney cancer.

The chain has TRBV30 and TRBJ2-4, with a weak D call TRBD1 (5 bases). This CDR3 contains 11 residues. In germline, CDR1 is GTSNPN, CDR2 SVGIG (reference sequence). V was pared by 0 bases and J by 16 bases, with 13 bases between. In nucleotides, the CDR3 is TGTGCCTGGAGTGTAGGTGACAGACCATACTTC. Translation: CAWSVGDRPYF.

The chain employs TRBV12-5 and TRBJ1-5; perhaps TRBD1 as D (5 bases). The CDR3 has 14 amino acids. The ends were cut back, 6 bases at V and 0 bases at J, with 9 bases in the middle. In germline, CDR1 is LGHNT, CDR2 FRNRAP. CDR3 sequence: CASGLQGSNQPQHF. CDR3 in DNA: TGTGCTAGTGGCCTTCAGGGTAGCAATCAGCCCCAGCATTTT.

The chain combines TRBV27 with TRBJ2-7; D ambiguous. V was clipped by 5 bases and J by 4 bases, with 21 bases between them. Germline V gives CDR1 MNHEY, CDR2 SMNVEV (reference sequence). The CDR3 totals 16 residues. The chain's CDR3 is CASSPDIGTRGYEQYV. The CDR3 bases are TGTGCCAGCAGTCCAGATATAGGCACCCGCGGATACGAGCAGTACGTC.

This clone was observed a handful of times. The V call is TRBV6-5, the J call TRBJ2-1, with TRBD1 matching over 7 bases. Trimming cost V 2 bases and J 1 base; bases outside gene matches: 2. This CDR3 region has 15 residues. The germline V gene has CDR1 MNHEY and CDR2 SVGAGI. This CDR3 is CASSYEGASYNEQFF. The CDR3 DNA sequence: TGTGCCAGCAGTTACGAGGGGGCGTCCTACAATGAGCAGTTCTTC.

V and J are TRBV28 and TRBJ2-1; D possibly corresponds to TRBD1 (6 bases). Germline assignment: CDR1 MDHEN and CDR2 SYDVKM. This CDR3 has 15 residues. V was shortened by 6 bases and J by 3 bases, with 15 bases between the two germline ends. The CDR3 loop is CASSHSRGFYNEQFF. In DNA form, the CDR3 reads TGTGCCAGCAGCCATTCCAGGGGCTTCTACAATGAGCAGTTCTTC. The variable domain in full, completed from reference TRBV28 and TRBJ2-1, reads DVKVTQSSRYLVKRTGEKVFLECVQDMDHENMFWYRQDPGLGLRLIYFSYDVKMKEKGDIPEGYSVSREKKERFSLILESASTNQTSMYLCASSHSRGFYNEQFFGPGTRLTVL.